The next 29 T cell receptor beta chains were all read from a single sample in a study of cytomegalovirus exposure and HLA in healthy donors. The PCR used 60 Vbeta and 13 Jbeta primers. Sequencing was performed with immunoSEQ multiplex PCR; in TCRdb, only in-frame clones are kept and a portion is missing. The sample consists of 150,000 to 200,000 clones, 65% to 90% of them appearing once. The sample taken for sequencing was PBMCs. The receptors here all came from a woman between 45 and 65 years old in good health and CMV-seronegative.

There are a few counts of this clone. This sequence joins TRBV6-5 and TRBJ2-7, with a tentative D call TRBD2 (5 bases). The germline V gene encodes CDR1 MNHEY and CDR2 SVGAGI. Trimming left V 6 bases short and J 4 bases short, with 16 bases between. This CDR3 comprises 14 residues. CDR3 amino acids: CASSQRGPKYEQYF. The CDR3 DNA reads TGTGCCAGCAGCCAGCGAGGGCCCAAATACGAGCAGTACTTC.

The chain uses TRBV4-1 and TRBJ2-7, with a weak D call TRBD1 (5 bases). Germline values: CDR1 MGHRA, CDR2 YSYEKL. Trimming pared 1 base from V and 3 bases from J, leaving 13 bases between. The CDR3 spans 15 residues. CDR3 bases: TGCGCCAGCAGCCAAGCAGGGATAAACGACTACGAGCAGTACTTC. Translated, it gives CASSQAGINDYEQYF.

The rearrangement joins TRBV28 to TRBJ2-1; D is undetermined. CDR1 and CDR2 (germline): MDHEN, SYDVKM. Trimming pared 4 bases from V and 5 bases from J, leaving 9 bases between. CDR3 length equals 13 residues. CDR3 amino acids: CASSSLLNNEQFF. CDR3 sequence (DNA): TGTGCCAGCAGTTCACTACTTAACAATGAGCAGTTCTTC.

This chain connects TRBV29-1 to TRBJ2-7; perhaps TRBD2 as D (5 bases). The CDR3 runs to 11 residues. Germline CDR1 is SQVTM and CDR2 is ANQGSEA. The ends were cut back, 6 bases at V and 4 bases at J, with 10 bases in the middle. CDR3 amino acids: CSVRWTYEQYF. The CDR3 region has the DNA TGCAGCGTCCGGTGGACTTACGAGCAGTACTTC.

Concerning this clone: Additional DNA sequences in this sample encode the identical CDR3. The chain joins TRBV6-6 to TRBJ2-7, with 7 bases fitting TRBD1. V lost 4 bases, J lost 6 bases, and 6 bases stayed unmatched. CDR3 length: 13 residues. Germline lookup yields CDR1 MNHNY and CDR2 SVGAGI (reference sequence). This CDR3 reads CASSFRQGGEQYF. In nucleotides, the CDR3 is TGTGCCAGCAGTTTCAGACAGGGCGGCGAGCAGTACTTC.

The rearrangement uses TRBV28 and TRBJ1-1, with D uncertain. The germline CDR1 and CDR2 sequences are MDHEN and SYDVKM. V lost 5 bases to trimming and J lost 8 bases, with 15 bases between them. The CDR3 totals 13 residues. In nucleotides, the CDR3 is TGTGCCAGCAGTCAGGAGGCCCCCCGCGAAGCTTTCTTT. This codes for CASSQEAPREAFF.

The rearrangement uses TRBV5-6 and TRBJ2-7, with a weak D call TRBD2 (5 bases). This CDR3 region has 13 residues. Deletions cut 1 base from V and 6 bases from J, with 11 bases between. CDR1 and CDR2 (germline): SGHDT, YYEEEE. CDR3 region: CASSLTRAGEQYF. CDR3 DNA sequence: TGTGCCAGCAGCTTGACGCGGGCCGGCGAGCAGTACTTC.

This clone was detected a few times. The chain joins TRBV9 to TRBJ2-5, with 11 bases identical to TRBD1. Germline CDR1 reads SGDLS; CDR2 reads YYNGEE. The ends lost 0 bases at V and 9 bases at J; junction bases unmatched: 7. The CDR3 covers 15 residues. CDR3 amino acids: CASSVDGQGARAQYF. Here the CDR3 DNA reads TGTGCCAGCAGCGTAGACGGACAGGGGGCAAGGGCCCAGTACTTC.

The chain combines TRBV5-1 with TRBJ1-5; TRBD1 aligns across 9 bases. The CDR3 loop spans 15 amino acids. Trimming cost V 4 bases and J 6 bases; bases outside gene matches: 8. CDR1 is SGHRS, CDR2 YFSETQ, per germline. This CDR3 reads CASSTGQGGSQPQHF. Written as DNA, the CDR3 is TGCGCCAGCAGCACGGGACAGGGCGGGAGTCAGCCCCAGCATTTT.

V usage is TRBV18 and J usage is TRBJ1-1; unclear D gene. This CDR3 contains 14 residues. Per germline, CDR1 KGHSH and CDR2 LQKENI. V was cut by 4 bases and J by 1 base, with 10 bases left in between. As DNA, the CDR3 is TGTGCCAGCTCACAAACCAGTACGAACACTGAAGCTTTCTTT. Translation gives CASSQTSTNTEAFF.

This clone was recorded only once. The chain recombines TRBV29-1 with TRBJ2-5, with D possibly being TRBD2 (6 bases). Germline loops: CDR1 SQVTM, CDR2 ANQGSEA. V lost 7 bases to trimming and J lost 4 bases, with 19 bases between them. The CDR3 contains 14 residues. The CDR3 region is CSALLGGIGETQYF. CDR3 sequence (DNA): TGCAGCGCTCTTCTAGGCGGGATCGGAGAGACCCAGTACTTC. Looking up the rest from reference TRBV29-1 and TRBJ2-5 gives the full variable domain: SAVISQKPSRDICQRGTSLTIQCQVDSQVTMMFWYRQQPGQSLTLIATANQGSEATYESGFVIDKFPISRPNLTFSTLTVSNMSPEDSSIYLCSALLGGIGETQYFGPGTRLLVL.

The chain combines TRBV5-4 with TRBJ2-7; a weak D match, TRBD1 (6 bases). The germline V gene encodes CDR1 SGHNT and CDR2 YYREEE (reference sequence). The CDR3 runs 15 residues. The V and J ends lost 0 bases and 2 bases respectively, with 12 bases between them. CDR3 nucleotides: TGTGCCAGCAGCTTGGGAGGGACAACAACCTACGAGCAGTACTTC. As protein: CASSLGGTTTYEQYF.

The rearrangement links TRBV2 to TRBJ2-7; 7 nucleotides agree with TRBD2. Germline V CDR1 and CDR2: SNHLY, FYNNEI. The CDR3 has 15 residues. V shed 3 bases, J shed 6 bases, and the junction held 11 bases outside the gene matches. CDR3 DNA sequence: TGTGCCAGCAGTGATTCGGGGCGGGAGCTTGGCGAGCAGTACTTC. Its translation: CASSDSGRELGEQYF. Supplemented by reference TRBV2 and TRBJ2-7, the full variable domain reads EPEVTQTPSHQVTQMGQEVILRCVPISNHLYFYWYRQILGQKVEFLVSFYNNEISEKSEIFDDQFSVERPDGSNFTLKIRSTKLEDSAMYFCASSDSGRELGEQYFGPGTRLTVT.

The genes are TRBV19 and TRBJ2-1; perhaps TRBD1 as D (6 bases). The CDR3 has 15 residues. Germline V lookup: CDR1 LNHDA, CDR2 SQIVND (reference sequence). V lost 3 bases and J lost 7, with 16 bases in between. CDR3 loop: CASSIPLGQRNEQFF. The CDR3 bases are TGTGCCAGTAGTATTCCCCTCGGACAGAGGAATGAGCAGTTCTTC.

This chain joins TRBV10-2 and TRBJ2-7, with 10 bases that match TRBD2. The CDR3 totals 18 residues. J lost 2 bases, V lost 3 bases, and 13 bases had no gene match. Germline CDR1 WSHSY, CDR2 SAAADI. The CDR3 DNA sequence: TGCGCCAGCAGTGATTACAACAATCTAGCGGGAGTTCCCTACGAGCAGTACTTC. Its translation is CASSDYNNLAGVPYEQYF.

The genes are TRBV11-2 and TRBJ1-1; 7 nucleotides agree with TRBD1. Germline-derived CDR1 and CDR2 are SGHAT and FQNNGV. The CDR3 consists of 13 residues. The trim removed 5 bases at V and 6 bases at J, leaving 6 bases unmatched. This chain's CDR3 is CASSTQGGAEAFF. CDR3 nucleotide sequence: TGTGCCAGCAGCACCCAAGGGGGCGCTGAAGCTTTCTTT.

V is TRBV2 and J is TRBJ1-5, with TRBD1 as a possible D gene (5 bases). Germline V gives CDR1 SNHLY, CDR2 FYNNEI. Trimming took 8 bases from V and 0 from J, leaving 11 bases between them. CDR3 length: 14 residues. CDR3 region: CASSTDYSNQPQHF. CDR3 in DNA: TGTGCCAGCTCGACAGATTATAGCAATCAGCCCCAGCATTTT.

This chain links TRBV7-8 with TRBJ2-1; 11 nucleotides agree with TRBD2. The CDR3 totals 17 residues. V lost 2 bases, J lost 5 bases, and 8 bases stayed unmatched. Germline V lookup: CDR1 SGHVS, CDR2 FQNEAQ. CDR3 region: CASSLTFLAGGNNEQFF. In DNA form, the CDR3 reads TGTGCCAGCAGCTTAACTTTCCTAGCGGGAGGAAACAATGAGCAGTTCTTC.

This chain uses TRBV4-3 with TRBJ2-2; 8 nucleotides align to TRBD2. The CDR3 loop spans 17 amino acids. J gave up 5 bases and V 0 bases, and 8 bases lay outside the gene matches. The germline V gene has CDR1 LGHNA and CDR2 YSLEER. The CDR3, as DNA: TGCGCCAGCAGCCAAGAAGGTAGCGGGACCAGAACCGGGGAGCTGTTTTTT. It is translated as CASSQEGSGTRTGELFF.

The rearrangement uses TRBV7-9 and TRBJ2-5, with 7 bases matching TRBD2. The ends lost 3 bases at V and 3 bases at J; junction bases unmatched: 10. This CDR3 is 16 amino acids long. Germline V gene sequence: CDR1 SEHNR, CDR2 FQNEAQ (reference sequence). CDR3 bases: TGTGCCAGCAGCTTCAGTGCGGCTAGCGGAAAAGAGACCCAGTACTTC. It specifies CASSFSAASGKETQYF.

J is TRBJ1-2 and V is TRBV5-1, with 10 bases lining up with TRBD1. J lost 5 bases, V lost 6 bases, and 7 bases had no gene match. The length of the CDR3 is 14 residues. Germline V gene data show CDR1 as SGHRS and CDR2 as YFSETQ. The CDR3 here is CASKLDRGQYGYTF. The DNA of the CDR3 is TGCGCCAGCAAACTTGACAGGGGGCAATATGGCTACACCTTC.

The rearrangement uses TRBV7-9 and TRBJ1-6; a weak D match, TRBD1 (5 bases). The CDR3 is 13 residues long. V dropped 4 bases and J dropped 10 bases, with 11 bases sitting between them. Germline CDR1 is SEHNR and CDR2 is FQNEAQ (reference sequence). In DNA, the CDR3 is TGTGCCAGCAGCTCCGTGACAGACTCACCCCTCCACTTT. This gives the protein CASSSVTDSPLHF.

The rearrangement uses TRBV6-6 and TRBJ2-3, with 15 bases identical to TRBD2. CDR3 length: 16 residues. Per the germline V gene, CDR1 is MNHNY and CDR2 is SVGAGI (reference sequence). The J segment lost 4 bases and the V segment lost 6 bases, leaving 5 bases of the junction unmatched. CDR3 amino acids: CASSQRTSGRADTQYF. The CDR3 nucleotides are TGTGCCAGCAGCCAAAGGACTAGCGGGAGGGCAGATACGCAGTATTTT.

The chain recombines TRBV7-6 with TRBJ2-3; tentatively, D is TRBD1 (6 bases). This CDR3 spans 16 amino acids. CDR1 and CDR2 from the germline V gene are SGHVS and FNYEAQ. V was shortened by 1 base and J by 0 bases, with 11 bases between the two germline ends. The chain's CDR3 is CASSLGPGVSTDTQYF. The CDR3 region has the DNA TGTGCCAGCAGCTTAGGGCCAGGGGTCAGCACAGATACGCAGTATTTT.

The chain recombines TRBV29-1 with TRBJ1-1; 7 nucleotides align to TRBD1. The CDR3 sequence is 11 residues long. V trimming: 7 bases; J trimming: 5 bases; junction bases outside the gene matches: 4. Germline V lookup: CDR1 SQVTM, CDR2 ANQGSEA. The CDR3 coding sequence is TGCAGCGCCACAGGGGAGACTGAAGCTTTCTTT. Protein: CSATGETEAFF.

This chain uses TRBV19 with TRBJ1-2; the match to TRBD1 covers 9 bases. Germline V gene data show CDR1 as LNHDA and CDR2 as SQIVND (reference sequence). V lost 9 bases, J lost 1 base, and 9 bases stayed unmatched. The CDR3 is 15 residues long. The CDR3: CASERLTGGNYGYTF. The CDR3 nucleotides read TGTGCCAGCGAACGTCTGACAGGGGGTAACTATGGCTACACCTTC.

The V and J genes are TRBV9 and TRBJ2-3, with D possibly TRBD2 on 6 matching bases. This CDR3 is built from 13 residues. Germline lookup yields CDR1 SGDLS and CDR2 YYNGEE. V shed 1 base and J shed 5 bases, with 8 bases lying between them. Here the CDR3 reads CASSVRAGDTQYF. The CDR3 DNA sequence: TGTGCCAGCAGCGTAAGAGCGGGAGATACGCAGTATTTT.

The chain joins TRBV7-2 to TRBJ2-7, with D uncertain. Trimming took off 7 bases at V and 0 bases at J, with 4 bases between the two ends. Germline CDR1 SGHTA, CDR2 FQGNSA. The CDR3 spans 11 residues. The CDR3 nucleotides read TGTGCCAGCACGTCCTCCTACGAGCAGTACTTC. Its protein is CASTSSYEQYF.

The CDR3 region is CATSRAVLQGWVEQYF. DNA of the CDR3: TGTGCCACCAGCAGAGCGGTGTTACAGGGGTGGGTCGAGCAGTACTTC. V gene TRBV15 combines with J gene TRBJ2-7; 7 nucleotides agree with TRBD1. Germline V gene sequence: CDR1 LNHNV, CDR2 YYDKDF (reference sequence). Germline trimming cut 1 base from V and 6 bases from J; bases unmatched to any gene: 12. The CDR3 covers 16 residues.